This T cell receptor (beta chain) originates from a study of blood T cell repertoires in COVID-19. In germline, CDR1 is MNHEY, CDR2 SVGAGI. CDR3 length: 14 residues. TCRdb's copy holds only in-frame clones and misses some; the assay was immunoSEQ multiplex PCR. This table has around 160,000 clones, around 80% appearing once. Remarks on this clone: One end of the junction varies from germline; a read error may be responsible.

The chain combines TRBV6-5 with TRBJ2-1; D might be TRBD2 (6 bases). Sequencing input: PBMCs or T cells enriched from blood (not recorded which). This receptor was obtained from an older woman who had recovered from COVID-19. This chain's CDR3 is CASSYWDSSNEQFF. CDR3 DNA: TGTGCCAGCAGTTACTGGGACTCCTCCAATGAGCAGTTCTTC.